This record concerns one TCR beta chain sequence. The data stem from a study of blood T cell repertoires in COVID-19. About the study: Acute-phase and convalescent COVID-19 samples originated in the United States, Italy and Spain. In each case, the material was cDNA or gDNA derived from T cells, B-cell-depleted T cells, or PBMCs.

The CDR3 totals 14 residues. Germline V gives CDR1 LNHDA, CDR2 SQIVND (reference sequence). Germline trimming cut 7 bases from V and 5 bases from J; bases unmatched to any gene: 6. Per the authors' pipeline: For nucleated cells, counts were estimated from reference gene primer amplification. This table comes from immunoSEQ multiplex PCR, and its TCRdb copy is limited to in-frame clones, with some not included. The DNA gave D and trimming, while V, J and clone size come from that table. The sample lists about 100,000 clones; around four fifths were seen once. Sequencing was performed on peripheral blood. This TCR came from a woman in her seventies with acute or convalescent COVID-19. The V gene is TRBV19, the J gene TRBJ2-3; 10 nucleotides match TRBD2. The CDR3 region has the DNA TGTGCCAGTAAGAGTAGCGGGGGGCGAGATACGCAGTATTTT. Amino acids: CASKSSGGRDTQYF.